This T cell receptor beta chain emerged from a study of CD8+ T cells in alopecia areata. Across the study: The drug, oral tofacitinib, was given to treated patients at 5 to 10 mg twice daily.

Sample treatment: oral pan-JAK inhibitor, 5-10 mg twice daily. Sorted out of PBMCs were CD4+ T cells and CD8+ T cells. The germline V gene encodes CDR1 MNHEY and CDR2 SMNVEV (reference sequence). V was trimmed by 4 bases and J by 7 bases, leaving 14 bases between them. This CDR3 contains 14 residues. Sequencing relied on a cDNA template that was reverse transcribed from extracted RNA. Sequenced by immunoSEQ multiplex PCR; TCRdb stores in-frame clones only, minus some. Seen here are 190,000 or so clones, around 60% observed once, and the top ten hold approximately 3.4%. Study results and caveats: There was only one nonresponder, so it was unclear how baseline CD8+ expansion relates to response. In scalp and blood during tofacitinib, many expanded lesional clones persisted.

Comments on this clone: Its antigen is unknown.

This sequence originates from a human donor with alopecia areata. The chain joins TRBV27 to TRBJ2-1; unclear D gene. Sequenced material: CD4+ T cells sorted from blood, taken at week 4, from a patient treated with tofacitinib. This chain's CDR3 is CASSSPRVENEQFF. The CDR3 nucleotides read TGTGCCAGCAGTTCCCCCCGCGTGGAGAATGAGCAGTTCTTC.